This T cell receptor beta chain is drawn from a study of read filtering for tumor transcriptome and immune sequencing. At the level of the study: Revised staging placed eight or nine patients in R-ISS I, about 17 in II, 6 or 7 in III. TCR-mapped reads were about 3.5 to 10.27 million with IR-seq versus roughly 75 to 1,400 with RNA-seq.

Study conclusions and caveats: Around 82% of IR-seq clonotypes had a single read, yet these held around 3.5% of reads.

For this clonotype: Its antigen is undetermined.

Molecular barcoded adaptors covering alpha/delta and beta/gamma chains were used on about 0.4 ug RNA. TCRdb passed the reads through MiXCR, listing each CDR3 protein once. The repertoire holds 62,000 or so distinct CDR3 sequences, with about 15% as singletons. The CDR3 sequence is 12 residues long. Per germline, CDR1 SGHTA and CDR2 FQGNSA. The specimen sequenced was a population of CD138-negative cells sorted from bone marrow. The clonotype originates from a donor at least 40 years old with multiple myeloma. This chain joins TRBV7-2 and TRBJ1-5; no reliable D call. The CDR3 is CASGRNNQPQHF. The DNA for the CDR3 is TGTGCGTCCGGCAGGAACAATCAGCCCCAGCATTTT.